This TCR beta chain was retrieved from a study of T cell clones after liver transplantation. Alloreactive TCRbeta sequences came from sequencing proliferating CFSE-low cells in the MLR. Profiled with immunoSEQ multiplex PCR; TCRdb holds only in-frame clones, not every one. The sample lists some 5,900 clones; approximately 29% were seen once. Remarks on this clone: Its antigen is still unknown.

The sample taken for sequencing was CD4+ T cells from cultured PBMCs. The source is a human patient who received a liver transplant. Some T cells here may be from the graft donor.

This CDR3 is CASSPGAGNQPQHF. The CDR3 DNA reads as TGTGCCAGCAGCCCCGGGGCAGGCAATCAGCCCCAGCATTTT. The genes are TRBV7-3 and TRBJ1-5; D is possibly TRBD1 (5 bases). The CDR3 contains 14 residues. Trimming removed 5 bases from V and 2 bases from J, with 10 bases in between. Per the germline V gene, CDR1 is SGHTA and CDR2 is FQGTGA.